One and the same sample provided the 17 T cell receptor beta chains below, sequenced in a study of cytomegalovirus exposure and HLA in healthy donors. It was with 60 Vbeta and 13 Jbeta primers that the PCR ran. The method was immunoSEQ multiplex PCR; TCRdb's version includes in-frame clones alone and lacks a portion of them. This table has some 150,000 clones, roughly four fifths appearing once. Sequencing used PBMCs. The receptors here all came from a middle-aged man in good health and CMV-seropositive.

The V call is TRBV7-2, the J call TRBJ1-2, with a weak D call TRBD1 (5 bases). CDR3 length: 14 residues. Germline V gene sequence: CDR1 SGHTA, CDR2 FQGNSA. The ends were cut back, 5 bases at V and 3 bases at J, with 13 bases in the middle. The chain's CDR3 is CASSPGRGDYGYTF. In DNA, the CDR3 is TGTGCCAGCAGCCCAGGGAGGGGTGACTATGGCTACACCTTC.

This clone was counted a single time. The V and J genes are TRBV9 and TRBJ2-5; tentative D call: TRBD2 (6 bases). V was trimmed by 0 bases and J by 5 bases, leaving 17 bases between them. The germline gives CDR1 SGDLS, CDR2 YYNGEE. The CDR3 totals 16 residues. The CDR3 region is CASSVDPGVWGETQYF. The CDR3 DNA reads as TGTGCCAGCAGCGTAGATCCGGGGGTCTGGGGGGAGACCCAGTACTTC.

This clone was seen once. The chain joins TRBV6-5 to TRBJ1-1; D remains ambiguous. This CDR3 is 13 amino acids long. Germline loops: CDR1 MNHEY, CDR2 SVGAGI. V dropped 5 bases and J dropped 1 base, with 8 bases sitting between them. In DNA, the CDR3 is TGTGCCAGCAGTCCTGGCCGGAACACTGAAGCTTTCTTT. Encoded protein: CASSPGRNTEAFF.

The CDR3: CASSQGPAADTQYF. CDR3 coding DNA: TGTGCCAGCAGCCAGGGCCCTGCCGCAGATACGCAGTATTTT. The V and J genes are TRBV5-6 and TRBJ2-3, with D perhaps matching TRBD1 (5 bases). CDR1 is SGHDT, CDR2 YYEEEE, per germline. V was clipped by 4 bases and J by 4 bases, with 13 bases between them. The CDR3 contains 14 residues.

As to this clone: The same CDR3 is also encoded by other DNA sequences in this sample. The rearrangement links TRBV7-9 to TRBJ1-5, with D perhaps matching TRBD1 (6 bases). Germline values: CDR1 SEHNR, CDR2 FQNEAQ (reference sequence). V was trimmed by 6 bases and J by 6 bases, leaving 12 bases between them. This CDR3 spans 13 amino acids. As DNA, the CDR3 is TGTGCCAGCAGTCCAGGGGACATTCAGCCCCAGCATTTT. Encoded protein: CASSPGDIQPQHF. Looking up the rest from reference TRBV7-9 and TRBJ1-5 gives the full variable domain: DTGVSQNPRHKITKRGQNVTFRCDPISEHNRLYWYRQTLGQGPEFLTYFQNEAQLEKSRLLSDRFSAERPKGSFSTLEIQRTEQGDSAMYLCASSPGDIQPQHFGDGTRLSIL.

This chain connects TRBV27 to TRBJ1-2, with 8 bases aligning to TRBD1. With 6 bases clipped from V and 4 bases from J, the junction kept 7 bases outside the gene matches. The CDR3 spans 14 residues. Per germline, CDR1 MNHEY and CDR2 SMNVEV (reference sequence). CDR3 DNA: TGTGCCAGCAGACAAACAGGGGGAGGCTATGGCTACACCTTC. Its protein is CASRQTGGGYGYTF.

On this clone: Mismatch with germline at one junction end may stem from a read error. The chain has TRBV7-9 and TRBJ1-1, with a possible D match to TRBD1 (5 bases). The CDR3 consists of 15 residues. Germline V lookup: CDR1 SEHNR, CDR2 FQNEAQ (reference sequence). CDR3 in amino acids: CSSSLYRRGDTEAFF. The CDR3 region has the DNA TGTTCCAGCAGCTTATACCGTAGGGGCGACACTGAAGCTTTCTTT. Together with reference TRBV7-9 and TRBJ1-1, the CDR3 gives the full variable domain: DTGVSQNPRHKITKRGQNVTFRCDPISEHNRLYWYRQTLGQGPEFLTYFQNEAQLEKSRLLSDRFSAERPKGSFSTLEIQRTEQGDSAMYLCSSSLYRRGDTEAFFGQGTRLTVV.

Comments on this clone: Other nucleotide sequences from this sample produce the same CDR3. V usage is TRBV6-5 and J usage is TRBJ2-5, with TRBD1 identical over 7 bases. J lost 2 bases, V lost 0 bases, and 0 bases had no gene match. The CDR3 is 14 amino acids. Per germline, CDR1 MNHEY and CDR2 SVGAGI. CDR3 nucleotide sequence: TGTGCCAGCAGTTACTCGACAGGGCAAGAGACCCAGTACTTC. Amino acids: CASSYSTGQETQYF.

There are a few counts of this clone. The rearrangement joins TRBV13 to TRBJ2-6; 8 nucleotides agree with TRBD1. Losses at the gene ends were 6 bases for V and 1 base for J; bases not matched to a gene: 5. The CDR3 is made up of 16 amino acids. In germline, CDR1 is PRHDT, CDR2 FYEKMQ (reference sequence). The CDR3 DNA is TGTGCCAGCAGGAGGACAGGGACATCTGGGGCCAACGTCCTGACTTTC. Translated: CASRRTGTSGANVLTF.

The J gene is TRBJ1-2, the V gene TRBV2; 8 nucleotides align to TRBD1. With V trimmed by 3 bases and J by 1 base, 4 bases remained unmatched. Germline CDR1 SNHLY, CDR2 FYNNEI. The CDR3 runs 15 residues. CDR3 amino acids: CASSDGDRINYGYTF. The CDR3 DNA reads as TGTGCCAGCAGTGATGGGGACAGGATTAACTATGGCTACACCTTC. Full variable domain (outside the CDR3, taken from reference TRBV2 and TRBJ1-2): EPEVTQTPSHQVTQMGQEVILRCVPISNHLYFYWYRQILGQKVEFLVSFYNNEISEKSEIFDDQFSVERPDGSNFTLKIRSTKLEDSAMYFCASSDGDRINYGYTFGSGTRLTVV.

The chain's CDR3 is CASSRDYSSYEQYF. CDR3 DNA sequence: TGTGCCAGCAGTCGGGACTATAGCTCCTACGAGCAGTACTTC. This chain links TRBV6-1 with TRBJ2-7; 7 bases are a match to TRBD2. Per the germline V gene, CDR1 is MNHNS and CDR2 is SASEGT. Germline trimming cut 5 bases from V and 0 bases from J; bases unmatched to any gene: 4. This CDR3 has 14 amino acids.

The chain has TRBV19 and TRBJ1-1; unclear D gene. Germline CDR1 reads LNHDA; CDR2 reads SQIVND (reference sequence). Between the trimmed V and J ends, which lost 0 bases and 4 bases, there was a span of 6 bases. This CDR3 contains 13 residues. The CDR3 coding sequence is TGTGCCAGTAGTATAGAATCTAGCACTGAAGCTTTCTTT. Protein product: CASSIESSTEAFF.

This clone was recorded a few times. CDR3 bases: TGTGCCAGCTCACCATCGACGACTAGCGGGAATGAGCAGTTCTTC. This gives the protein CASSPSTTSGNEQFF. The rearrangement joins TRBV18 to TRBJ2-1; 10 bases map to TRBD2. This CDR3 is built from 15 residues. In germline, CDR1 is KGHSH, CDR2 LQKENI. Trimming took 2 bases from V and 7 from J; bases not matched to a gene: 5.

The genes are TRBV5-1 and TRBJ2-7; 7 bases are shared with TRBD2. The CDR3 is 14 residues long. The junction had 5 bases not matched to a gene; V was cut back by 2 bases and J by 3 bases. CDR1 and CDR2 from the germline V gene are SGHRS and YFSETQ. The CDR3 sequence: CASSFGTNSYEQYF. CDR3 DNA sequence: TGCGCCAGCAGCTTCGGGACTAACAGCTACGAGCAGTACTTC.

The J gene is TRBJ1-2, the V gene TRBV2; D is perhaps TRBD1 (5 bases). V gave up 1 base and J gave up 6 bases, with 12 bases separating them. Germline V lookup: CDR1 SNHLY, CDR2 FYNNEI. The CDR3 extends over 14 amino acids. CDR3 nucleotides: TGTGCCAGCAGTGAAGTAGGGGTACGGGATGGCTACACCTTC. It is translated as CASSEVGVRDGYTF.

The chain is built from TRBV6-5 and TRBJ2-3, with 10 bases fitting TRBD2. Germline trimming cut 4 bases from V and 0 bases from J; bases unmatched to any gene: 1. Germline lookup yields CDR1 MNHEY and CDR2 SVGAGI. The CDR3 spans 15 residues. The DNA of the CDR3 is TGTGCCAGCAGTTCTAGCGGGAGAAGCACAGATACGCAGTATTTT. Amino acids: CASSSSGRSTDTQYF.

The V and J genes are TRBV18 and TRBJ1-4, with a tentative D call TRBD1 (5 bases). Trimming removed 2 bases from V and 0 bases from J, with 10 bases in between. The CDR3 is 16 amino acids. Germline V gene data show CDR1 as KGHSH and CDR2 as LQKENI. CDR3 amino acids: CASSPMQGATNEKLFF. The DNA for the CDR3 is TGTGCCAGCTCACCAATGCAGGGCGCAACTAATGAAAAACTGTTTTTT. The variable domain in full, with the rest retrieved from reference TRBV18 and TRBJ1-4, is NAGVMQNPRHLVRRRGQEARLRCSPMKGHSHVYWYRQLPEEGLKFMVYLQKENIIDESGMPKERFSAEFPKEGPSILRIQQVVRGDSAAYFCASSPMQGATNEKLFFGSGTQLSVL.